This TCR beta chain was observed in a study of T cell repertoires in cytomegalovirus infection. The overall study: TCR beta signatures that were public indicated CMV infection and matching HLA type. Findings and limits, study-wide: HLA-C-restricted CMV clonotypes gave the most frequent clonotype in two of eight donors. Cumulative public TCR beta family frequency identified carriers of CMV plus the relevant HLA.

TCRdb used MiXCR to reprocess the reads, holding one entry per CDR3 protein. The sample consists of over 250,000 distinct CDR3 sequences, over 20% of them appearing once. Trimming left V 4 bases short and J 8 bases short, with 9 bases between. The germline V gene encodes CDR1 MDHEN and CDR2 SYDVKM. The CDR3 sequence is 12 residues long. Note on this clonotype: Its antigen is unknown.

Sequencing was carried out using PBMCs. The chain carries TRBV28 and TRBJ2-4; no clear D gene. The sequence was obtained from a human donor in good health (CMV status not recorded). Some clones in this sample may be carry-over from other donors' samples. CDR3 sequence: CASSSPNDIQYF. CDR3 DNA sequence: TGTGCCAGCAGTTCCCCGAACGACATTCAGTACTTC.